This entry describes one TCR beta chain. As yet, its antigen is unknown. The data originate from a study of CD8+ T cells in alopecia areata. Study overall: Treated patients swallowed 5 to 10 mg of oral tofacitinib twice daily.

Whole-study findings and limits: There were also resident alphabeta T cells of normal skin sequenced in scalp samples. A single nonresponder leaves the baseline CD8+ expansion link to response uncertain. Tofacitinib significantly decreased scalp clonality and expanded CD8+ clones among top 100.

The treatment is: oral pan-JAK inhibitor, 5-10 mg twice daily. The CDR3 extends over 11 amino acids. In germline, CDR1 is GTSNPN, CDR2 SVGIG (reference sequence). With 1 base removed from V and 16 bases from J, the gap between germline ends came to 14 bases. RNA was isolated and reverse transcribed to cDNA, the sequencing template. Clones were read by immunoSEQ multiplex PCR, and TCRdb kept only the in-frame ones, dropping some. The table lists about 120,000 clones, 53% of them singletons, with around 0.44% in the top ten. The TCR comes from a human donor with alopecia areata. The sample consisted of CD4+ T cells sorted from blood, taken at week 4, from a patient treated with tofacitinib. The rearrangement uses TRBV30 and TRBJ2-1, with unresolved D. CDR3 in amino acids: CAWSGRHPPFF. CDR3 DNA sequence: TGTGCCTGGAGTGGCCGCCACCCCCCATTCTTC.